The 23 T cell receptor beta chains given below trace back to one sample, sequenced in a study of shared clonotypes between healthy human individuals. Only in-frame clones appear in the TCRdb table, and some are missing; sequencing was by immunoSEQ multiplex PCR. The repertoire holds about 380,000 clones, with 96% as singletons. Source material: memory CD8+ T cells sorted from blood. Indicated subset: CD45RO+ cells pooled with CCR7-negative TemRA cells. The receptors shown here come from a man younger than 45 in good health.

The chain couples TRBV9 to TRBJ2-1, with 8 bases identical to TRBD2. There are 15 residues in the CDR3. Germline CDR1 is SGDLS and CDR2 is YYNGEE. V lost 4 bases and J lost 6; bases outside the gene matches: 9. The CDR3 nucleotides read TGTGCCAGCAGCCCGGGACTAGGGGGGCCCAATGAGCAGTTCTTC. Translation: CASSPGLGGPNEQFF.

The V call is TRBV18, the J call TRBJ2-2; tentative D call: TRBD2 (6 bases). V lost 3 bases and J lost 1, with 9 bases in between. The CDR3 covers 15 residues. Germline V lookup: CDR1 KGHSH, CDR2 LQKENI. This chain's CDR3 is CASSPRGLNTGELFF. CDR3 bases: TGTGCCAGCTCACCGAGGGGACTGAACACCGGGGAGCTGTTTTTT. The full variable domain, its missing parts supplied by reference TRBV18 and TRBJ2-2, is NAGVMQNPRHLVRRRGQEARLRCSPMKGHSHVYWYRQLPEEGLKFMVYLQKENIIDESGMPKERFSAEFPKEGPSILRIQQVVRGDSAAYFCASSPRGLNTGELFFGEGSRLTVL.

CDR3 sequence (DNA): TGTGCCAGCAGTTCTACTAGCGGGGCTCCCTACAATGAGCAGTTCTTC. It is translated as CASSSTSGAPYNEQFF. The rearrangement joins TRBV7-2 to TRBJ2-1; 10 bases are shared with TRBD2. The CDR3 sequence is 16 residues long. Trimming took 6 bases from V and 2 from J; bases not matched to a gene: 7. Germline CDR1 SGHTA, CDR2 FQGNSA.

CDR3 in amino acids: CAWSVQGGQPQHF. For the CDR3, the DNA is TGTGCCTGGAGTGTCCAGGGAGGTCAGCCCCAGCATTTT. V gene TRBV30 combines with J gene TRBJ1-5; D may be TRBD1 (5 bases). The V end lost 0 bases, the J end lost 6 bases, and 9 bases lay between the germline ends. Germline assignment: CDR1 GTSNPN and CDR2 SVGIG (reference sequence). The CDR3 runs 13 residues. The full variable domain, rest sourced from reference TRBV30 and TRBJ1-5, is SQTIHQWPATLVQPVGSPLSLECTVEGTSNPNLYWYRQAAGRGLQLLFYSVGIGQISSEVPQNLSASRPQDRQFILSSKKLLLSDSGFYLCAWSVQGGQPQHFGDGTRLSIL.

The chain recombines TRBV6-1 with TRBJ2-1; 8 positions agree with TRBD2. CDR1 and CDR2 (germline): MNHNS, SASEGT. This CDR3 has 15 residues. J was trimmed by 5 bases and V by 1 base; bases with no gene match: 4. The CDR3 DNA sequence: TGTGCCAGCAGTGAAGTAACTAGCGGTAACAATGAGCAGTTCTTC. This sequence encodes CASSEVTSGNNEQFF.

The CDR3 DNA sequence: TGTGCCAGCAGTTTTCAGTGGGACAACCAAGAGACCCAGTACTTC. This codes for CASSFQWDNQETQYF. The chain links TRBV28 to TRBJ2-5; D possibly corresponds to TRBD1 (6 bases). The CDR3 sequence is 15 residues long. Germline-derived CDR1 and CDR2 are MDHEN and SYDVKM. V lost 3 bases, J lost 0 bases, and 11 bases lay in between. Filled out from reference TRBV28 and TRBJ2-5, the complete variable domain reads DVKVTQSSRYLVKRTGEKVFLECVQDMDHENMFWYRQDPGLGLRLIYFSYDVKMKEKGDIPEGYSVSREKKERFSLILESASTNQTSMYLCASSFQWDNQETQYFGPGTRLLVL.

In this sample, this clone turned up once. The V and J genes are TRBV10-1 and TRBJ1-4, with D hard to call. The CDR3 consists of 14 residues. V lost 3 bases and J lost 4, with 9 bases in between. CDR1 is WNHNN and CDR2 is SYGVQD in the germline V gene (reference sequence). The CDR3 loop reads CASSEGSNNEKLFF. The CDR3 nucleotides read TGCGCCAGCAGTGAAGGCAGCAATAATGAAAAACTGTTTTTT.

The chain employs TRBV7-3 and TRBJ2-7; 8 bases align to TRBD2. With V trimmed by 0 bases and J by 2 bases, 0 bases remained unmatched. The germline CDR1 and CDR2 sequences are SGHTA and FQGTGA. CDR3 length: 14 residues. CDR3 bases: TGTGCCAGCAGCTTAACTAGCGGGGCCTACGAGCAGTACTTC. Its translation: CASSLTSGAYEQYF.

This chain uses TRBV28 with TRBJ2-3; 8 nucleotides match TRBD1. The CDR3 contains 17 residues. Germline V lookup: CDR1 MDHEN, CDR2 SYDVKM. J lost 0 bases, V lost 8 bases, and 13 bases had no gene match. The CDR3, as DNA: TGTGCCAGCTTGGGGGCAGACAGGGGCTCTAGCACAGATACGCAGTATTTT. Translated, it gives CASLGADRGSSTDTQYF.

CDR3 sequence: CASSLSGTGRTGELFF. In DNA, the CDR3 is TGTGCCAGCAGTTTATCCGGGACAGGGAGGACCGGGGAGCTGTTTTTT. The chain couples TRBV27 to TRBJ2-2; 9 bases agree with TRBD1. In germline, CDR1 is MNHEY, CDR2 SMNVEV (reference sequence). V gave up 0 bases and J gave up 5 bases; unmatched junction bases: 4. CDR3 length: 16 amino acids.

The V call is TRBV27, the J call TRBJ2-2, with TRBD1 identical over 8 bases. V lost 6 bases and J lost 6; bases outside the gene matches: 6. The CDR3 covers 14 residues. Germline values: CDR1 MNHEY, CDR2 SMNVEV (reference sequence). The CDR3 spells CASRPTGAAGELFF. The CDR3 DNA follows: TGTGCCAGCAGGCCGACAGGGGCAGCCGGGGAGCTGTTTTTT.

V is TRBV7-9 and J is TRBJ1-1; possible D gene TRBD1, 5 bases. The CDR3 totals 14 residues. Trimming left V 4 bases short and J 0 bases short, with 9 bases between. CDR1 and CDR2 from the germline V gene are SEHNR and FQNEAQ (reference sequence). The CDR3 is CASSWDGVNTEAFF. CDR3 nucleotide sequence: TGTGCCAGCAGCTGGGACGGGGTGAACACTGAAGCTTTCTTT. Variable domain in full (rest from reference TRBV7-9 and TRBJ1-1): DTGVSQNPRHKITKRGQNVTFRCDPISEHNRLYWYRQTLGQGPEFLTYFQNEAQLEKSRLLSDRFSAERPKGSFSTLEIQRTEQGDSAMYLCASSWDGVNTEAFFGQGTRLTVV.

This clone was seen a few times. CDR3 sequence: CSVGSLRAGVSTGELFF. DNA for the CDR3: TGCAGCGTTGGATCCCTTAGGGCAGGGGTGAGCACCGGGGAGCTGTTTTTT. V gene TRBV29-1 combines with J gene TRBJ2-2; possibly TRBD1 for D (6 bases). This CDR3 is built from 17 residues. Deletions cut 4 bases from V and 4 bases from J, with 22 bases between. The germline CDR1 and CDR2 sequences are SQVTM and ANQGSEA.

V is TRBV30 and J is TRBJ2-1; 9 bases map to TRBD2. The CDR3 consists of 13 residues. V shed 5 bases and J 5 bases; nucleotides not matched to a gene: 4. Germline assignment: CDR1 GTSNPN and CDR2 SVGIG (reference sequence). The CDR3 is CAWGLAPHNEQFF. The DNA for the CDR3 is TGTGCCTGGGGACTAGCGCCTCACAATGAGCAGTTCTTC.

The chain joins TRBV6-5 to TRBJ1-1; D gene uncertain. CDR1 is MNHEY and CDR2 is SVGAGI in the germline V gene. The CDR3 runs 14 residues. V lost 0 bases and J lost 4, with 9 bases in between. The CDR3 DNA sequence: TGTGCCAGCAGTTACTCGGGTCGCGGCACTGAAGCTTTCTTT. Its translation: CASSYSGRGTEAFF.

The gene calls are TRBV1 and TRBJ1-5; TRBD1, as called in the table, went unchecked against the DNA. TRBV1 is a listed pseudogene. The CDR3 length is 13 residues. The DNA for the CDR3 is TGCACCAGAGACGACGACAGGGATCAGCCCCAGCATTTT. Translating it yields CTRDDDRDQPQHF.

About this clone: The junction shows a germline mismatch at one end, possibly a read error. The chain employs TRBV5-1 and TRBJ2-1; 9 bases are shared with TRBD2. The CDR3 sequence is 15 residues long. Germline CDR1 is SGHRS and CDR2 is YFSETQ. Here the CDR3 reads CASSFSGRADNGQFF. CDR3 sequence (DNA): TGCGCCAGCAGCTTTAGCGGGAGAGCGGACAATGGGCAGTTCTTC. Drawing the rest from reference TRBV5-1 and TRBJ2-1, the complete variable domain is KAGVTQTPRYLIKTRGQQVTLSCSPISGHRSVSWYQQTPGQGLQFLFEYFSETQRNKGNFPGRFSGRQFSNSRSEMNVSTLELGDSALYLCASSFSGRADNGQFFGPGTRLTVL.

The chain combines TRBV5-4 with TRBJ2-7; TRBD2 aligns across 12 bases. The CDR3 extends over 15 amino acids. Germline loops: CDR1 SGHNT, CDR2 YYREEE (reference sequence). J lost 6 bases, V lost 0 bases, and 4 bases had no gene match. The CDR3 DNA follows: TGTGCCAGCAGCTTGGCGGGACTAGCGGGTCGCGAGCAGTACTTC. Translation gives CASSLAGLAGREQYF.

The chain couples TRBV6-1 to TRBJ2-7; D unclear. V lost 8 bases and J lost 4, with 18 bases in between. Germline CDR1 reads MNHNS; CDR2 reads SASEGT. This CDR3 contains 14 residues. The CDR3 DNA reads as TGTGCCAGCCTTCTGGGCAGGATTCCTTACGAGCAGTACTTC. Its translation: CASLLGRIPYEQYF.

The gene calls are TRBV19 and TRBJ2-7; the match to TRBD1 covers 9 bases. Germline V gene sequence: CDR1 LNHDA, CDR2 SQIVND (reference sequence). CDR3 length equals 14 residues. The V segment lost 5 bases and the J segment 3 bases; nucleotides outside the gene matches: 5. CDR3 sequence reads: CASSETGGYYEQYF. CDR3 sequence (DNA): TGTGCCAGTAGTGAGACAGGGGGATACTACGAGCAGTACTTC.

The count of this clone is one. The chain combines TRBV20-1 with TRBJ2-1; D remains ambiguous. The CDR3 contains 11 residues. The V gene lost 3 bases and the J gene lost 5 bases, with 5 bases spanning the gap. In germline, CDR1 is DFQATT, CDR2 SNEGSKA (reference sequence). CDR3 sequence (DNA): TGCAGTGCTAGTCTGGACAATGAGCAGTTCTTC. Amino acid sequence: CSASLDNEQFF.

The chain is built from TRBV18 and TRBJ1-2; 9 nucleotides agree with TRBD1. Losses at the gene ends were 1 base for V and 3 bases for J; bases not matched to a gene: 6. Germline V CDR1 and CDR2: KGHSH, LQKENI. This CDR3 comprises 16 residues. CDR3 residues: CASSPQGQGLYYGYTF. CDR3 DNA: TGTGCCAGCTCACCACAGGGACAGGGTTTATACTATGGCTACACCTTC. Full variable domain (outside the CDR3, taken from reference TRBV18 and TRBJ1-2): NAGVMQNPRHLVRRRGQEARLRCSPMKGHSHVYWYRQLPEEGLKFMVYLQKENIIDESGMPKERFSAEFPKEGPSILRIQQVVRGDSAAYFCASSPQGQGLYYGYTFGSGTRLTVV.

The V gene is TRBV19, the J gene TRBJ1-2; no definite D call. This CDR3 comprises 16 residues. CDR1 is LNHDA, CDR2 SQIVND, per germline (reference sequence). Trimming took off 6 bases at V and 1 base at J, with 18 bases between the two ends. The CDR3 nucleotides are TGTGCCAGTAGGGGGTTTTCTCCGGATGTTAACTATGGCTACACCTTC. This translates into CASRGFSPDVNYGYTF.